This T cell receptor (beta chain) is drawn from a study of blood T cell repertoires in COVID-19. This clone was recorded a few times. Libraries were prepared by immunoSEQ multiplex PCR; TCRdb keeps only in-frame clonotypes and omits some of them. Among 150,000 to 160,000 clones, approximately 92% were seen once, and the ten largest hold roughly 15%. The germline CDR1 and CDR2 sequences are LNHDA and SQIVND (reference sequence). This CDR3 is 13 amino acids long. J gave up 7 bases and V 6 bases, and 6 bases lay outside the gene matches. Sequencing input: peripheral blood. This chain uses TRBV19 with TRBJ1-5; 7 bases are a match to TRBD1. The receptor comes from a woman aged 40-49 years with acute or convalescent COVID-19. Here the CDR3 DNA reads TGTGCCAGTAGCAAAACAGGGGACCAGCCCCAGCATTTT. Its protein product is CASSKTGDQPQHF.